The sequence of this T cell receptor beta chain was determined in a study of CD8 T cells in Susac syndrome. The germline CDR1 and CDR2 sequences are SQVTM and ANQGSEA. After removal of 7 bases from V and 4 bases from J, the junction contained 9 bases not matched to a gene. This CDR3 comprises 13 residues. The patients serving as multiple sclerosis controls were treatment-naive. They had stable or active relapsing-remitting disease and fulfilled revised McDonald criteria. Random hexamers served to reverse transcribe roughly 0.45 to 1 ug RNA. An immunoSEQ multiplex PCR generated amplified TCR beta CDR3 products spanning 54 Vbeta and 13 Jbeta. Via MiXCR, TCRdb re-called the immunoSEQ multiplex PCR reads, giving one row per CDR3 protein. The sample has over 150,000 distinct CDR3 sequences, about 96% seen once; the top ten hold about 0.087%.

The source material was CD4+ T cells from PBMCs. The TCR was taken from a human donor with multiple sclerosis. This rearrangement joins TRBV29-1 to TRBJ1-2, with 7 bases fitting TRBD1. The CDR3 reads CSARQGEGYGYTF. CDR3 DNA: TGCAGCGCCAGACAGGGAGAAGGCTATGGCTACACCTTC.